These T cell receptor beta chains were read from a single sample in a study of shared clonotypes between healthy human individuals. Clones were read by immunoSEQ multiplex PCR, and TCRdb kept only the in-frame ones, dropping some. The sample shows 2 million to 2.5 million clones, around 92% of them seen only once. Input material: naive CD4+ T cells from PBMCs. The receptors come from a man aged 18 to 29 in good health. Some clones in this sample may be carry-over from other donors' samples. The CDR3 runs from the conserved cysteine through the conserved F or W. A D gene is named only where the DNA matches it firmly. The size of a clone is reported for some rows only, either as once, few or many, or as a class for expanded clones.

>TRBJ2-3|NA|TRBV9|NA
CASSPHITDTQYF
TGTGCCAGCAGCCCACATATCACAGATACGCAGTATTTT
>TRBJ1-1|NA|TRBV28|TRBD1
CASSLVQGAADTEAFF
TGTGCCAGCAGTTTAGTACAGGGGGCTGCGGACACTGAAGCTTTCTTT
>TRBJ1-3|NA|TRBV30|NA
CAWKLASGNTIYF
TGTGCCTGGAAGCTGGCCTCGGGAAACACCATATATTTT
>TRBJ2-2|NA|TRBV6-5|NA
CASSLRGGELFF
TGTGCCAGCAGTCTCCGAGGCGGGGAGCTGTTTTTT
>TRBJ1-1|NA|TRBV18|TRBD1
CASSPLQGITEAFF
TGTGCCAGCTCACCTTTACAGGGGATCACTGAAGCTTTCTTT
>TRBJ1-2|once|TRBV29-1|NA
CSVKTVGYTF
TGCAGCGTTAAGACTGTTGGCTACACCTTC
>TRBJ2-3|NA|TRBV7-8|NA
CASTDRWPQYF
TGTGCCAGCACCGACCGGTGGCCGCAGTATTTT
>TRBJ2-7|NA|TRBV2|TRBD1
CASSQTGTGPLEQYF
TGTGCCAGCAGCCAAACCGGGACAGGACCTCTGGAGCAGTACTTC
>TRBJ2-1|NA|TRBV10-3|NA
CATCRDLGVNEQFF
TGTGCCACGTGCCGGGACCTGGGGGTCAATGAGCAGTTCTTC
>TRBJ2-3|once|TRBV7-2|NA
CASSPDSSFPPTDTQYF
TGTGCCAGCAGCCCGGATTCTAGCTTCCCCCCCACAGATACGCAGTATTTT
>TRBJ2-6|NA|TRBV5-1|NA
CASTPRNRDSGANVLTF
TGCGCCAGCACCCCTAGAAACCGGGACTCTGGGGCCAACGTCCTGACTTTC
>TRBJ2-3|NA|TRBV7-8|TRBD2
CASTSGRARFADTQYF
TGTGCCAGCACTAGCGGGAGGGCCCGGTTTGCAGATACGCAGTATTTT
>TRBJ1-2|NA|TRBV6-1|NA
CASSEGQAYGYTF
TGTGCCAGCAGTGAAGGACAGGCATATGGCTACACCTTC
>TRBJ2-3|once|TRBV9|TRBD2
CASSVRAVAGLADTQYF
TGTGCCAGCAGCGTTCGAGCGGTAGCGGGTTTGGCAGATACGCAGTATTTT
>TRBJ2-1|NA|TRBV9|TRBD1
CASSGSPSGTGDYNEQFF
TGTGCCAGCAGCGGCAGCCCCTCCGGGACAGGAGATTACAATGAGCAGTTCTTC
>TRBJ2-7|NA|TRBV7-6|TRBD1
CASSSMHRGNEQYF
TGTGCCAGCAGCTCCATGCACAGGGGCAACGAGCAGTACTTC
>TRBJ1-5|NA|TRBV7-2|NA
CASSLPGGLPNQPQHF
TGTGCCAGCAGCTTACCCGGCGGTTTGCCAAATCAGCCCCAGCATTTT
>TRBJ1-4|NA|TRBV7-6|NA
CASSLAGGRIEKLFF
TGTGCCAGCAGCTTAGCTGGGGGGCGGATTGAAAAACTGTTTTTT
>TRBJ2-3|NA|TRBV7-3|TRBD2
CASSLGLAGVTDTQYF
TGTGCCAGCAGCTTGGGACTAGCGGGAGTCACAGATACGCAGTATTTT
>TRBJ1-1|NA|TRBV5-4|NA
CASRIDTGGTEAFF
TGTGCCAGCAGAATAGACACCGGGGGGACTGAAGCTTTCTTT
>TRBJ1-1|NA|TRBV28|NA
CATQAENTEAFF
TGTGCCACCCAAGCGGAGAACACTGAAGCTTTCTTT
>TRBJ2-7|NA|TRBV28|NA
CASSPTVQGHEQYF
TGTGCCAGCAGTCCTACGGTCCAGGGCCACGAGCAGTACTTC
>TRBJ2-7|NA|TRBV4-3|TRBD2
CASSQEWGGATSGYSSYEQYF
TGCGCCAGCAGCCAAGAATGGGGGGGGGCGACTAGCGGGTATTCCTCTTACGAGCAGTACTTC
>TRBJ1-2|once|TRBV11-2|NA
CASSSDPGGFGYTF
TGTGCCAGCAGCTCGGACCCTGGGGGCTTCGGCTACACCTTC
>TRBJ1-2|NA|TRBV18|NA
CASSPGGTPDNYGYTF
TGTGCCAGCTCACCCGGCGGGACGCCGGATAACTATGGCTACACCTTC
>TRBJ2-5|NA|TRBV5-6|NA
CASSLAKETQYF
TGTGCCAGCAGCTTGGCTAAAGAGACCCAGTACTTC
>TRBJ2-5|NA|TRBV6-5|TRBD2
CASGSSGRETQYF
TGTGCCAGCGGGTCTAGCGGGAGAGAGACCCAGTACTTC
>TRBJ2-5|few|TRBV18|NA
CASSPPQETQYF
TGTGCCAGCTCACCACCCCAAGAGACCCAGTACTTC
>TRBJ2-7|few|TRBV28|NA
CASSWTVYEQYF
TGTGCCAGCAGTTGGACCGTCTACGAGCAGTACTTC
>TRBJ2-1|NA|TRBV19|TRBD2
CASSMAAGVGYNEQFF
TGTGCCAGTAGTATGGCGGCGGGAGTTGGATACAATGAGCAGTTCTTC
>TRBJ1-2|NA|TRBV4-2|NA
CASSQEQGLNYGYTF
TGTGCCAGCAGCCAGGAACAGGGATTAAACTATGGCTACACCTTC
>TRBJ2-7|NA|TRBV5-1|TRBD1
CASSLPGTGRSEQYF
TGCGCCAGCAGCTTGCCCGGGACAGGGAGATCCGAGCAGTACTTC
>TRBJ1-5|NA|TRBV9|NA
CASSERDVDQPQHF
TGTGCCAGCAGCGAGAGGGATGTTGATCAGCCCCAGCATTTT
>TRBJ2-7|NA|TRBV28|NA
CASRLSVGNEQYF
TGTGCCAGCAGACTCTCCGTGGGGAACGAGCAGTACTTC
>TRBJ2-5|NA|TRBV5-4|NA
CASRPGPLKETQYF
TGTGCCAGCAGGCCGGGACCGCTAAAAGAGACCCAGTACTTC
>TRBJ1-1|once|TRBV7-9|TRBD1
CASSQGQANTEAFF
TGTGCCAGCAGCCAGGGACAGGCGAACACTGAAGCTTTCTTT
>TRBJ2-5|NA|TRBV19|NA
CASSSSLGGGETQYF
TGTGCCAGTAGTAGTAGTTTGGGAGGGGGAGAGACCCAGTACTTC
>TRBJ2-2|few|TRBV6-5|NA
CASRIQPNTGELFF
TGTGCCAGCAGGATACAGCCGAACACCGGGGAGCTGTTTTTT
>TRBJ2-1|NA|TRBV11-2|TRBD2
CASSRRRELAGVNEQFF
TGTGCCAGCAGCCGCCGTCGCGAGCTAGCGGGAGTCAATGAGCAGTTCTTC
>TRBJ2-7|NA|TRBV30|NA
CAWSVVAPGEQYF
TGTGCCTGGAGTGTTGTGGCCCCAGGCGAGCAGTACTTC
>TRBJ2-1|NA|TRBV7-9|NA
CASSLATELFF
TGTGCCAGCAGCTTAGCGACAGAGCTGTTCTTC
>TRBJ2-1|NA|TRBV2|NA
CASSGPSDEQFF
TGTGCCAGCAGTGGTCCCAGCGATGAGCAGTTCTTC
>TRBJ2-4|NA|TRBV19|NA
CASSYGRLAIQYF
TGTGCCAGTAGTTACGGCAGGCTCGCCATTCAGTACTTC
>TRBJ2-7|NA|TRBV11-2|NA
CASPQAYSSYEQYF
TGTGCCAGCCCCCAGGCTTACAGCTCCTACGAGCAGTACTTC
>TRBJ2-1|NA|TRBV4-1|TRBD1
CASSLGQGRGNEQFF
TGCGCCAGCAGCCTGGGACAGGGACGGGGTAATGAGCAGTTCTTC
>TRBJ2-5|NA|TRBV5-1|NA
CASSPSPGMQETQYF
TGCGCCAGCAGCCCCTCGCCAGGGATGCAAGAGACCCAGTACTTC
>TRBJ2-5|once|TRBV18|TRBD2
CASSPGLAGGETQYF
TGTGCCAGCTCACCAGGGCTAGCGGGAGGAGAGACCCAGTACTTC
>TRBJ2-3|NA|TRBV7-3|NA
CASSLKPGSTDTQYF
TGTGCCAGCAGCTTAAAGCCCGGCAGCACAGATACGCAGTATTTT
>TRBJ2-2|NA|TRBV7-3|TRBD1
CASSPRTGTGELFF
TGTGCCAGCAGCCCCCGGACAGGGACCGGGGAGCTGTTTTTT
>TRBJ2-7|NA|TRBV29-1|TRBD1
CSVEGTGGNEQYF
TGCAGCGTTGAAGGGACAGGGGGGAACGAGCAGTACTTC
>TRBJ1-4|NA|TRBV4-1|NA
CASSQGQVEGSLSEKLFF
TGCGCCAGCAGCCAAGGACAGGTAGAGGGCAGCCTATCGGAAAAACTGTTTTTT
>TRBJ2-3|NA|TRBV29-1|NA
CSVGQGVTPDTQYF
TGCAGCGTTGGGCAGGGTGTGACACCAGATACGCAGTATTTT
>TRBJ2-1|once|TRBV5-1|TRBD1
CASSSRPPGQSYNEQFF
TGCGCCAGCAGCTCTAGACCTCCGGGACAGTCCTACAATGAGCAGTTCTTC
>TRBJ2-5|NA|TRBV5-1|NA
CASSLGDGPQETQYF
TGCGCCAGCAGCTTGGGGGACGGGCCCCAAGAGACCCAGTACTTC
>TRBJ2-3|NA|TRBV4-1|NA
CASSPPTASSTDTQYF
TGCGCCAGCAGTCCTCCGACAGCTTCTAGCACAGATACGCAGTATTTT
>TRBJ2-7|NA|TRBV28|NA
CASTRFGYEQYF
TGTGCCAGCACGCGGTTTGGGTACGAGCAGTACTTC
>TRBJ1-2|NA|TRBV28|TRBD1
CASRAAGTGNYGYTF
TGTGCCAGCAGAGCCGCCGGGACAGGGAACTATGGCTACACCTTC
>TRBJ2-7|NA|TRBV7-9|NA
CASSLFAAAGTGEQYF
TGTGCCAGCAGCTTATTCGCGGCGGCAGGGACGGGGGAGCAGTACTTC
>TRBJ2-6|NA|TRBV11-2|NA
CASSFRRAGANVLTF
TGTGCCAGCAGCTTCCGGCGAGCTGGGGCCAACGTCCTGACTTTC